This T cell receptor (beta chain) was profiled in a study of blood T cell repertoires in COVID-19. Overall study context: The origin of the acute and convalescent COVID-19 samples was the United States, Italy and Spain.

Profiled with immunoSEQ multiplex PCR; TCRdb holds only in-frame clones, not every one. The sample contains about 170,000 clones, approximately 83% of which appear only once. The CDR3 is 16 residues long. CDR1 MGHRA and CDR2 YSYEKL come from the germline V gene. Trimming removed 1 base at V and 6 bases at J, with 18 bases between. The sample was peripheral blood. This clonotype was sampled from a man aged 70 or older with active or convalescent COVID-19. The chain has TRBV4-1 and TRBJ1-2; possibly TRBD1 for D (6 bases). The CDR3 sequence is CASSQGLRGAYDGYTF. The CDR3 DNA reads TGCGCCAGCAGCCAAGGGCTTCGGGGGGCGTACGATGGCTACACCTTC.